A few counts support the clone carrying this TCR beta chain. Trimming took off 7 bases at V and 4 bases at J, with 14 bases between the two ends. CDR3 size: 13 residues. Looked up from germline, CDR1 is ENHRY and CDR2 is SYGVKD. This entry is derived from a study of response to subunit inactivated influenza vaccine. One entry per CDR3 protein, called by TCRdb with MiXCR from the RT-PCR reads. This sample yields approximately 500,000 distinct CDR3 sequences, of which about 14% are seen a single time; approximately 10% belongs to the top ten. The receptor comes from a man aged 50-59 years who received an inactivated influenza vaccine. The chain couples TRBV10-3 to TRBJ2-7; D unclear. The material was PBMCs from blood, obtained about 11 days after vaccination. The CDR3 nucleotides are TGTGCCATCAATCAGCGACCTGGATACGAGCAGTACTTC. Protein sequence: CAINQRPGYEQYF.